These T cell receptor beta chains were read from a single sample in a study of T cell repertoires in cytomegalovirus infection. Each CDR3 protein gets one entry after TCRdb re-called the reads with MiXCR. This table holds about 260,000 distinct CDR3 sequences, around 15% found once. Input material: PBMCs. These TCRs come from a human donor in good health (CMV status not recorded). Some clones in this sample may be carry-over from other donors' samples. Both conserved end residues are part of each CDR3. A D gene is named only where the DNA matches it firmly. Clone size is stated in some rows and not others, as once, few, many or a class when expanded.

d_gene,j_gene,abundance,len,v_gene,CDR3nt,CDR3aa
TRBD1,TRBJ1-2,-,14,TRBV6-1,TGTGCCAGCAGTGTCTCAGGGGGCAACTATGGCTACACCTTC,CASSVSGGNYGYTF
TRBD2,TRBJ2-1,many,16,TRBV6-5,TGTGCCAGCAGTTACAATGAACTAGCGGGAAACAATGAGCAGTTCTTC,CASSYNELAGNNEQFF
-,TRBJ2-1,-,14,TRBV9,TGTGCCAGCGCGGTAACAGGGAGTCACAATGAGCAGTTCTTC,CASAVTGSHNEQFF
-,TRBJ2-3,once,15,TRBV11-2,TGTGCCAGCAGCTTAGGACGACTATTCACCGATACGCAGTATTTT,CASSLGRLFTDTQYF
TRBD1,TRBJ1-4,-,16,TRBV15,TGTGCCACCAGCACGATCTATCAGGGGGTTAATGAAAAACTGTTTTTT,CATSTIYQGVNEKLFF
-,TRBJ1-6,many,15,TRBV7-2,TGTGCCAGCAGCGTAGCCCCGGGACTTAATTCACCCCTCCACTTT,CASSVAPGLNSPLHF
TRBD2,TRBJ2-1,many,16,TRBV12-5,TGTGCTAGTGCCTACCGACTAGCGGACAGCTACAATGAGCAGTTCTTC,CASAYRLADSYNEQFF
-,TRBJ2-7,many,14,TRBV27,TGTGCCAGCAGTAGGGGGACCCTTCCCTACGAGCAGTACTTC,CASSRGTLPYEQYF
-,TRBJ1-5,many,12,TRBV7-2,TGTGCCAGCAGCTTTCCCGGTCAGCCCCAGCATTTT,CASSFPGQPQHF
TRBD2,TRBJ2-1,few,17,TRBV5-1,TGCGCCAGCAGCTTGGTTGGAGCGGGGCCCTCCTACAATGAGCAGTTCTTC,CASSLVGAGPSYNEQFF
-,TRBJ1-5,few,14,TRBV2,TGTGCCAGCAGTGTGCGGGTTGACAATCAGCCCCAGCATTTT,CASSVRVDNQPQHF
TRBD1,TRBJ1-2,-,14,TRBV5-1,TGCGCCAGCAGCTTGGAGGCAGGGGGAAGAGGCTACACCTTC,CASSLEAGGRGYTF
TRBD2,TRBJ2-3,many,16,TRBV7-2,TGTGCCAGCAGCTCCAAGCTCGCGGGAGTGCTAGATACGCAGTATTTT,CASSSKLAGVLDTQYF